A selection of T cell receptor beta chains follows, all from one sample in a study of spatial heterogeneity in lung cancer. TCRdb re-derived calls from the 5' RACE reads in MiXCR, one entry per CDR3 protein. In the table there are roughly 10,000 distinct CDR3 sequences, 6% to 6.5% of which are singletons. The sequenced sample was lung tumor tissue, obtained at surgery. Receptors were obtained from a male donor with early-stage non-small cell lung cancer. The CDR3 runs from the conserved cysteine through the conserved F or W. The order of the fields is D gene, J gene, V gene, clone size, CDR3 DNA, CDR3 protein. D genes are given only for firm matches. Some rows have no size entry. The others give once, few or many, or a class for an expanded clone.

D gene: -
J gene: TRBJ1-4
V gene: TRBV6-5
clone size: few
CDR3 DNA: TGTGCCAGCAGTTATGGACAGAACCACCGGAATGAAAAACTGTTTTTT
CDR3 protein: CASSYGQNHRNEKLFF

D gene: -
J gene: TRBJ2-1
V gene: TRBV2
clone size: many
CDR3 DNA: TGTGCCAGCAGTGAATTAGGACTTCCGACTAAGTTCTTC
CDR3 protein: CASSELGLPTKFF

D gene: TRBD2
J gene: TRBJ2-1
V gene: TRBV7-2
clone size: few
CDR3 DNA: TGTGCCAGCAGCTTAGCAGGGACTAGCTATGAGCAGTTCTTC
CDR3 protein: CASSLAGTSYEQFF

D gene: -
J gene: TRBJ1-6
V gene: TRBV6-5
clone size: -
CDR3 DNA: TGTGCCAGCAGTTACTCTTTCGGTGGCGGTCGGGGTTCACCCCTCCACTTT
CDR3 protein: CASSYSFGGGRGSPLHF

D gene: TRBD2
J gene: TRBJ2-3
V gene: TRBV7-3
clone size: many
CDR3 DNA: TGTGCCAGCAGCGCGGGGGGGCTCACAGATACGCAGTATTTT
CDR3 protein: CASSAGGLTDTQYF

D gene: -
J gene: TRBJ1-2
V gene: TRBV19
clone size: few
CDR3 DNA: TGTGCCAGTAGCAAGGGACAAGATAACTATGGCTACACCTTC
CDR3 protein: CASSKGQDNYGYTF

D gene: TRBD2
J gene: TRBJ2-3
V gene: TRBV3-1
clone size: many
CDR3 DNA: TGTGCCAGCAGCGAGACTAGCGGAGCCAGCACAGATACGCAGTATTTT
CDR3 protein: CASSETSGASTDTQYF

D gene: -
J gene: TRBJ2-3
V gene: TRBV11-2
clone size: -
CDR3 DNA: TGTGCCAGCAGCCGCCTTGGGGGCACAGATACGCAGTATTTT
CDR3 protein: CASSRLGGTDTQYF

D gene: -
J gene: TRBJ2-7
V gene: TRBV5-5
clone size: medium-sized
CDR3 DNA: TGTGCCAGCAGCTTGTCGGGCGGCACTCCCGAGCAGTACTTC
CDR3 protein: CASSLSGGTPEQYF

D gene: TRBD1
J gene: TRBJ2-7
V gene: TRBV6-5
clone size: many
CDR3 DNA: TGTGCCAGCAGTGGTCGACAGGGTACCTACGAGCAGTACTTC
CDR3 protein: CASSGRQGTYEQYF

D gene: -
J gene: TRBJ2-7
V gene: TRBV7-2
clone size: few
CDR3 DNA: TGTGCCAGCAGCTTTATGCGGGGTTCGGGAGAGCAGTACTTC
CDR3 protein: CASSFMRGSGEQYF